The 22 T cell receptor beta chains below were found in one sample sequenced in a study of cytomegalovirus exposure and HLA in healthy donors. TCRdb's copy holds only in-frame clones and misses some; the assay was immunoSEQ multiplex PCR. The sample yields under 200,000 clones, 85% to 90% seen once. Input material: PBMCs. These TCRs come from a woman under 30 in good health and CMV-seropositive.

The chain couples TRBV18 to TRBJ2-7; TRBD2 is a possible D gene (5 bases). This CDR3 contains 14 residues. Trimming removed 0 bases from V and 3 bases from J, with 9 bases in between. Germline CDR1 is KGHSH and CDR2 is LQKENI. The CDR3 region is CASSPPSGYYEQYF. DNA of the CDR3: TGTGCCAGCTCACCACCGAGCGGATACTACGAGCAGTACTTC.

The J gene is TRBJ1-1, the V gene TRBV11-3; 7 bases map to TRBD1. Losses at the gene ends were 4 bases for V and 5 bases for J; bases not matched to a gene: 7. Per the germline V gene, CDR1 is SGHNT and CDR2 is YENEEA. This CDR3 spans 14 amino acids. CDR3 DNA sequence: TGTGCCAGCAGCTCGACAGGGTTAGTGACTGAAGCTTTCTTT. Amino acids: CASSSTGLVTEAFF.

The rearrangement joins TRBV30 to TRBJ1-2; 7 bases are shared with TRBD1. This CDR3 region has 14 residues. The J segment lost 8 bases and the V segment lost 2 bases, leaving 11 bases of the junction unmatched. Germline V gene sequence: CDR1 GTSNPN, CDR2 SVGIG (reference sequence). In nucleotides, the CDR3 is TGTGCCTGGAGTACGAGGGGGCTTGCAGGGGGCTACACCTTC. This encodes CAWSTRGLAGGYTF.

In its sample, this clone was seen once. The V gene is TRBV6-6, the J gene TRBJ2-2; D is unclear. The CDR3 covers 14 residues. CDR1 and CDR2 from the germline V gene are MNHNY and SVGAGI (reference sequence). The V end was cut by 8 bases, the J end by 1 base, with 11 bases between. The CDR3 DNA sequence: TGTGCCAGCCGGAGATTTCAGAACACCGGGGAGCTGTTTTTT. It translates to CASRRFQNTGELFF.

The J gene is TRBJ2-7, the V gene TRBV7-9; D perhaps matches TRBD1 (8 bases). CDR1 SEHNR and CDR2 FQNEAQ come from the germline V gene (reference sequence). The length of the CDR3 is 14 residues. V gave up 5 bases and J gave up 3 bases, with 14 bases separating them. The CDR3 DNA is TGTGCCAGCAGCGTGACAGGGGAGGGCTACGAGCAGTACTTC. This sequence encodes CASSVTGEGYEQYF.

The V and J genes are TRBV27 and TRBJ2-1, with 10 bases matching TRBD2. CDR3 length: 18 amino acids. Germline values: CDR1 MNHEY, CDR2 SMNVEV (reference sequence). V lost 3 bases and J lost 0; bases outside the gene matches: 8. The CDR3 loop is CASSFRSGRSPSYNEQFF. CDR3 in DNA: TGTGCCAGCAGTTTCCGTAGCGGGAGGTCGCCCTCCTACAATGAGCAGTTCTTC.

The CDR3 is CASSAPGDTQYF. In DNA, the CDR3 is TGTGCCAGCAGCGCCCCGGGAGATACGCAGTATTTT. This sequence joins TRBV7-3 and TRBJ2-3; D call uncertain. Germline-derived CDR1 and CDR2 are SGHTA and FQGTGA. This CDR3 contains 12 residues. Trimming removed 5 bases from V and 5 bases from J, with 8 bases in between. Together with reference TRBV7-3 and TRBJ2-3, the CDR3 gives the full variable domain: GAGVSQTPSNKVTEKGKYVELRCDPISGHTALYWYRQSLGQGPEFLIYFQGTGAADDSGLPNDRFFAVRPEGSVSTLKIQRTERGDSAVYLCASSAPGDTQYFGPGTRLTVL.

CDR3 in amino acids: CASSPGETQYF. In DNA form, the CDR3 reads TGTGCCAGCTCACCCGGGGAGACCCAGTACTTC. This chain uses TRBV18 with TRBJ2-5; D is unresolved. Germline V lookup: CDR1 KGHSH, CDR2 LQKENI. The V and J ends lost 3 bases and 5 bases respectively, with 4 bases between them. The CDR3 spans 11 residues.

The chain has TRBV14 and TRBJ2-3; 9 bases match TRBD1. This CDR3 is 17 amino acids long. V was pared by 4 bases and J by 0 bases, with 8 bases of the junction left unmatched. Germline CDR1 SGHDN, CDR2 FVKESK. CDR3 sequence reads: CASSPLDRGYSTDTQYF. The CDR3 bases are TGTGCCAGCAGCCCCCTGGACAGGGGCTATAGCACAGATACGCAGTATTTT.

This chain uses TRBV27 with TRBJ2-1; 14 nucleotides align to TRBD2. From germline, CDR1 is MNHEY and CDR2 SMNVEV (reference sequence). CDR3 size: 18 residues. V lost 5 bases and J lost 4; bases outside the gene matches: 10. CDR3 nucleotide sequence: TGTGCCAGCAGTCCAAGACTAGCGGGAGGGCCCCTTTACAATGAGCAGTTCTTC. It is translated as CASSPRLAGGPLYNEQFF.

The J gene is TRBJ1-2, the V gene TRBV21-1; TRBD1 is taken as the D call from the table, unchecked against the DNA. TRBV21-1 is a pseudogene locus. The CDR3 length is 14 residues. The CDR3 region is CASSRGRRNYGYTF. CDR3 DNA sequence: TGTGCCAGCAGCAGGGGGCGCAGGAACTATGGCTACACCTTC.

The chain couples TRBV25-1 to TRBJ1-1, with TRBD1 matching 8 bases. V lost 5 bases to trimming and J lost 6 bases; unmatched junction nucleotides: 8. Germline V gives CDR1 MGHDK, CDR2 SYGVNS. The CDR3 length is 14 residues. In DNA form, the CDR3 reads TGTGCCAGCAGTTGGACAGGGAGCAAGGCTGAAGCTTTCTTT. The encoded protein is CASSWTGSKAEAFF. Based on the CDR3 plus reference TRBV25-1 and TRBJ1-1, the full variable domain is EADIYQTPRYLVIGTGKKITLECSQTMGHDKMYWYQQDPGMELHLIHYSYGVNSTEKGDLSSESTVSRIRTEHFPLTLESARPSHTSQYLCASSWTGSKAEAFFGQGTRLTVV.

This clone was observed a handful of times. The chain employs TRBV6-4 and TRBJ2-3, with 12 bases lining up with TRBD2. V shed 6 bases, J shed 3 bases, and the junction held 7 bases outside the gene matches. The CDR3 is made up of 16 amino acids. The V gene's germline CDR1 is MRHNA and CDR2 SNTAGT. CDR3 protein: CASSSGLAGGTDTQYF. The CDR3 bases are TGTGCCAGCAGCTCGGGACTAGCGGGCGGGACAGATACGCAGTATTTT.

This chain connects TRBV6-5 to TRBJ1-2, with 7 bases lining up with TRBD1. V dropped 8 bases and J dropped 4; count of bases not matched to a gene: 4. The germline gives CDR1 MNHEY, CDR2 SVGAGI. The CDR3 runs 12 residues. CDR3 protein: CASGGQTYGYTF. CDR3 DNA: TGTGCCAGCGGGGGACAGACCTATGGCTACACCTTC.

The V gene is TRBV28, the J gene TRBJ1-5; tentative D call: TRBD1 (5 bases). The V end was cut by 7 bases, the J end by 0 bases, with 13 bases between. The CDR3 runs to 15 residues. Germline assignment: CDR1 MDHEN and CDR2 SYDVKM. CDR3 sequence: CASIPGGASNQPQHF. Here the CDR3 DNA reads TGTGCCAGCATTCCAGGTGGGGCTAGCAATCAGCCCCAGCATTTT.

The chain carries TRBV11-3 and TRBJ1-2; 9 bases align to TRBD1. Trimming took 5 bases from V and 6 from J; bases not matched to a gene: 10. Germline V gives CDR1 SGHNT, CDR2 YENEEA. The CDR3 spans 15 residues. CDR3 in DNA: TGTGCCAGCAGCAGGGGTACAGGGGGCGCCGATGGCTACACCTTC. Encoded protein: CASSRGTGGADGYTF.

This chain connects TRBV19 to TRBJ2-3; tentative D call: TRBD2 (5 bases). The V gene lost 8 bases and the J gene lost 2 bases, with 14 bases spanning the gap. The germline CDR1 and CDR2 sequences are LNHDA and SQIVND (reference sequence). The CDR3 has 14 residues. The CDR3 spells CASESGKHTDTQYF. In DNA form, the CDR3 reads TGTGCCAGTGAAAGCGGAAAGCACACAGATACGCAGTATTTT. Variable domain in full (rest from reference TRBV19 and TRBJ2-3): DGGITQSPKYLFRKEGQNVTLSCEQNLNHDAMYWYRQDPGQGLRLIYYSQIVNDFQKGDIAEGYSVSREKKESFPLTVTSAQKNPTAFYLCASESGKHTDTQYFGPGTRLTVL.

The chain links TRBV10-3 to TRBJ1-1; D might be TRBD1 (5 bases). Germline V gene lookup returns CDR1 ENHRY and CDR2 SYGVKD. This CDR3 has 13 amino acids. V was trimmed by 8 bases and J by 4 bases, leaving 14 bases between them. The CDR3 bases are TGTGCCATCCTAGGGGAAGGCGGCACTGAAGCTTTCTTT. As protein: CAILGEGGTEAFF.

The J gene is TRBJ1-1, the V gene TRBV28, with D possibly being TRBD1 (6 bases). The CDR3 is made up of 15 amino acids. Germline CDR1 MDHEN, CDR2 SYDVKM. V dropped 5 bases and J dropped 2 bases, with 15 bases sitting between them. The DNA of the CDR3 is TGTGCCAGCAGTCCAAGCGGACAGACCAACACTGAAGCTTTCTTT. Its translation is CASSPSGQTNTEAFF.

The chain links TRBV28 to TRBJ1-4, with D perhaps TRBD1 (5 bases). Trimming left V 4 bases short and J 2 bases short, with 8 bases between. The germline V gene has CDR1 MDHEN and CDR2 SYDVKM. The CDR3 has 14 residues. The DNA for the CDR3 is TGTGCCAGCAGTTCCAGGGTCACTAATGAAAAACTGTTTTTT. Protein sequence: CASSSRVTNEKLFF.

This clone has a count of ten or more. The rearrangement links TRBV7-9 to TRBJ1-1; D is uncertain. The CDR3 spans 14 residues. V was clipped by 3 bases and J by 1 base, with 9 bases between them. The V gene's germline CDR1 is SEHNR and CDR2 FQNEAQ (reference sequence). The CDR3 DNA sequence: TGTGCCAGCAGCTTGTCATCCCAGAACACTGAAGCTTTCTTT. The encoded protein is CASSLSSQNTEAFF.

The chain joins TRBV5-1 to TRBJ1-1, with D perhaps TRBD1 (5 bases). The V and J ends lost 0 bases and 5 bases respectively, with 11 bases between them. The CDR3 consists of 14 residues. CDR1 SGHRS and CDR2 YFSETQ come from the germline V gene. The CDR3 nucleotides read TGCGCCAGCAGCTTGGAAGGGGCAGGGACTGAAGCTTTCTTT. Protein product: CASSLEGAGTEAFF.